The rows below give T cell receptor beta chains drawn from one sample of a study of CD8 T cells in ankylosing spondylitis. Using its own MiXCR run on the 5' RACE reads, TCRdb lists one record per CDR3 protein. The profile covers under 950,000 distinct CDR3 sequences, with about 20% appearing a single time and roughly a fifth taken by the ten largest. The sample was blood, either unsorted or a sorted T cell fraction (not recorded which). These receptors were taken from a male donor with ankylosing spondylitis. The CDR3 runs from the conserved cysteine through the conserved F or W. Each record gives: V gene, D gene, clone size, J gene, CDR3 protein, CDR3 DNA. The D gene is left open where the match is weak. Size tells how often a clone was seen (once, few, many) or the class of an expanded clone, and some rows leave it out.

v_call: TRBV19
d_call: TRBD2
clone_size: -
j_call: TRBJ2-1
cdr3_aa: CASSQGLAALYNEQFF
cdr3_nt: TGTGCCAGTAGTCAGGGACTAGCGGCCCTCTACAATGAGCAGTTCTTC

v_call: TRBV4-1
d_call: -
clone_size: -
j_call: TRBJ1-1
cdr3_aa: CASSQTGTLNTEAFF
cdr3_nt: TGCGCCAGCAGCCAGACCGGGACACTGAACACTGAAGCTTTCTTT

v_call: TRBV7-8
d_call: TRBD1
clone_size: -
j_call: TRBJ1-2
cdr3_aa: CASSFGTGRLGYTF
cdr3_nt: TGTGCCAGCAGCTTCGGGACAGGGCGGCTTGGCTACACCTTC

v_call: TRBV7-9
d_call: -
clone_size: few
j_call: TRBJ1-6
cdr3_aa: CASSLGGAGPSPLHF
cdr3_nt: TGTGCCAGCAGCTTAGGGGGAGCAGGGCCATCACCCCTCCACTTT

v_call: TRBV7-9
d_call: -
clone_size: few
j_call: TRBJ2-7
cdr3_aa: CASTELRDTAYEQYF
cdr3_nt: TGTGCCAGCACCGAGCTCCGGGACACCGCTTACGAGCAGTACTTC

v_call: TRBV3-1
d_call: -
clone_size: few
j_call: TRBJ1-2
cdr3_aa: CASSQGVDGLGYTF
cdr3_nt: TGTGCCAGCAGCCAAGGGGTGGACGGGCTAGGCTACACCTTC

v_call: TRBV10-3
d_call: -
clone_size: many
j_call: TRBJ2-2
cdr3_aa: CAISELDPGELFF
cdr3_nt: TGTGCCATCAGTGAGTTAGACCCCGGGGAGCTGTTTTTT

v_call: TRBV4-1
d_call: -
clone_size: few
j_call: TRBJ2-7
cdr3_aa: CASSQGLTVAAYEQYF
cdr3_nt: TGCGCCAGCAGCCAAGGTCTAACAGTAGCGGCCTACGAGCAGTACTTC

v_call: TRBV10-3
d_call: TRBD2
clone_size: few
j_call: TRBJ2-1
cdr3_aa: CATTSGLAFNEQFF
cdr3_nt: TGTGCCACTACCTCGGGACTAGCGTTCAATGAGCAGTTCTTC

v_call: TRBV15
d_call: TRBD1
clone_size: -
j_call: TRBJ2-3
cdr3_aa: CATSRDDRGFTDTQYF
cdr3_nt: TGTGCCACCAGCAGAGATGACAGGGGGTTCACAGATACGCAGTATTTT

v_call: TRBV12-3/TRBV12-4
d_call: -
clone_size: -
j_call: TRBJ2-7
cdr3_aa: CASSFRGADERYF
cdr3_nt: TGTGCCAGCAGTTTCAGGGGTGCTGACGAGCGGTACTTC

v_call: TRBV5-1
d_call: -
clone_size: -
j_call: TRBJ2-7
cdr3_aa: CASSFLPAAYEQYF
cdr3_nt: TGCGCCAGCAGCTTCTTGCCAGCCGCTTACGAGCAGTACTTC

v_call: TRBV9
d_call: -
clone_size: few
j_call: TRBJ1-1
cdr3_aa: CASSVGTHTEAFF
cdr3_nt: TGTGCCAGCAGCGTAGGTACGCACACTGAAGCTTTCTTT

v_call: TRBV3-1
d_call: -
clone_size: -
j_call: TRBJ2-1
cdr3_aa: CASSQDPGRHNEQFF
cdr3_nt: TGTGCCAGCAGCCAAGATCCAGGGCGCCACAATGAGCAGTTCTTC

v_call: TRBV20-1
d_call: TRBD2
clone_size: few
j_call: TRBJ2-5
cdr3_aa: CSAREEWATSGTQETQYF
cdr3_nt: TGCAGTGCTAGAGAGGAATGGGCGACTAGCGGGACTCAAGAGACCCAGTACTTC

v_call: TRBV5-6
d_call: -
clone_size: -
j_call: TRBJ2-3
cdr3_aa: CASSLDGRGDTQYF
cdr3_nt: TGTGCCAGCAGCTTGGACGGGCGGGGAGATACGCAGTATTTT

v_call: TRBV5-8
d_call: TRBD1
clone_size: many
j_call: TRBJ2-5
cdr3_aa: CASSLEDRVTQYF
cdr3_nt: TGTGCCAGCAGCTTGGAGGACAGGGTAACCCAGTACTTC

v_call: TRBV20-1
d_call: -
clone_size: few
j_call: TRBJ2-2
cdr3_aa: CSARPGGSRGTGELFF
cdr3_nt: TGCAGTGCTAGACCCGGGGGTAGTCGGGGCACCGGGGAGCTGTTTTTT

v_call: TRBV6-5
d_call: TRBD2
clone_size: once
j_call: TRBJ2-5
cdr3_aa: CASSYGGLAGGQETQYF
cdr3_nt: TGTGCCAGCAGTTACGGGGGACTAGCGGGAGGGCAAGAGACCCAGTACTTC

v_call: TRBV20-1
d_call: -
clone_size: -
j_call: TRBJ2-2
cdr3_aa: CSARGDTLGTGELFF
cdr3_nt: TGCAGTGCTAGAGGGGACACCCTTGGCACCGGGGAGCTGTTTTTT

v_call: TRBV5-1
d_call: -
clone_size: few
j_call: TRBJ2-5
cdr3_aa: CASRPWGQETQYF
cdr3_nt: TGCGCCAGCAGACCCTGGGGACAAGAGACCCAGTACTTC

v_call: TRBV12-3/TRBV12-4
d_call: -
clone_size: few
j_call: TRBJ1-2
cdr3_aa: CASTRTSMGHGYTF
cdr3_nt: TGTGCCAGCACCAGGACTTCAATGGGCCATGGCTACACCTTC

v_call: TRBV5-6
d_call: -
clone_size: -
j_call: TRBJ2-7
cdr3_aa: CASGPGQGYEQYF
cdr3_nt: TGTGCCAGCGGCCCAGGGCAGGGCTACGAGCAGTACTTC